The text below deals with one T cell receptor (beta chain). The protocol was immunoSEQ multiplex PCR, while the TCRdb copy is restricted to in-frame clones and leaves out a portion. The table shows about 170,000 clones, with approximately 90% occurring only once. This sample stems from a study of control samples from healthy donors and cancer patients. V was clipped by 0 bases and J by 5 bases, with 7 bases between them. From germline, CDR1 is KGHSH and CDR2 LQKENI. CDR3 length: 14 amino acids. The chain has TRBV18 and TRBJ2-2; D is unclear. This TCR was sampled from a man aged 30 to 39 in good health. Source material: blood. Here the CDR3 reads CASSPPLRTGELFF. CDR3 nucleotides: TGTGCCAGCTCACCACCCCTGAGAACCGGGGAGCTGTTTTTT.